A single sample gave rise to the 22 T cell receptor beta chains below, sequenced in a study of PD-1 blockade in classical Hodgkin lymphoma. Time point in this sample: cycle 4 day 1 (C4D1), after around six weeks of nivolumab. Each and every patient relapsed after autologous stem cell transplantation, and patients got differing brentuximab vedotin exposure. The authors enriched CD8+ T cells from thawed PBMCs via magnetic negative selection. Sequencing used immunoSEQ multiplex PCR; TCRdb keeps in-frame clones, though not all of them. The sample consists of some 8,800 clones, roughly 80% of them appearing once. The specimen was CD8+ T cells from blood, collected before the fourth cycle of nivolumab. The receptors were gathered from a human donor with classical Hodgkin lymphoma.

The chain is built from TRBV5-6 and TRBJ2-5; the D call may be TRBD1 or TRBD2 (5 bases each). Trimming left V 4 bases short and J 7 bases short, with 23 bases between. Germline V gives CDR1 SGHDT, CDR2 YYEEEE. There are 16 residues in the CDR3. CDR3 protein: CASSQLQGSGVGTQYF. CDR3 nucleotides: TGTGCCAGCAGCCAACTTCAGGGTTCCGGGGTAGGGACCCAGTACTTC.

In DNA, the CDR3 is TGTGCCACCGGGACAGGGGACGCCTATGGCTACACCTTC. As protein: CATGTGDAYGYTF. V is TRBV6-1 and J is TRBJ1-2; 10 bases fit TRBD1. J was trimmed by 4 bases and V by 10 bases; bases with no gene match: 6. The CDR3 contains 13 residues. Germline V gene data show CDR1 as MNHNS and CDR2 as SASEGT.

The rearrangement links TRBV7-7 to TRBJ1-4; possible D gene TRBD1, 6 bases. The ends were cut back, 4 bases at V and 8 bases at J, with 14 bases in the middle. CDR1 is SSHAT and CDR2 is FNYEAQ in the germline V gene (reference sequence). The CDR3 extends over 14 amino acids. The CDR3 loop reads CASSYDMRGEKLFF. CDR3 sequence (DNA): TGTGCCAGCAGCTACGACATGAGGGGGGAAAAACTGTTTTTT.

The chain combines TRBV2 with TRBJ2-1; a possible D gene is TRBD1 (5 bases). The CDR3 spans 11 residues. V was pared by 7 bases and J by 10 bases, with 11 bases between. Looked up from germline, CDR1 is SNHLY and CDR2 is FYNNEI. CDR3 in DNA: TGTGCCAGCACTCAGGGATTCGAGCAGTTCTTC. Translating it yields CASTQGFEQFF. Full variable domain (remainder filled in from reference TRBV2 and TRBJ2-1): EPEVTQTPSHQVTQMGQEVILRCVPISNHLYFYWYRQILGQKVEFLVSFYNNEISEKSEIFDDQFSVERPDGSNFTLKIRSTKLEDSAMYFCASTQGFEQFFGPGTRLTVL.

J is TRBJ1-6 and V is TRBV19; unclear D gene. The germline V gene has CDR1 LNHDA and CDR2 SQIVND (reference sequence). The CDR3 consists of 14 residues. V was clipped by 3 bases and J by 8 bases, with 11 bases between them. Here the CDR3 reads CASSMKRGDSPLHF. The DNA for the CDR3 is TGTGCCAGTAGTATGAAACGGGGAGATTCACCCCTCCACTTT.

The rearrangement links TRBV19 to TRBJ2-1, with D hard to call. The CDR3 loop spans 13 amino acids. Trimming pared 2 bases from V and 3 bases from J, leaving 5 bases between. Looked up from germline, CDR1 is LNHDA and CDR2 is SQIVND (reference sequence). The CDR3 sequence: CASSISSYNEQFF. The CDR3 DNA sequence: TGTGCCAGTAGTATATCTAGCTACAATGAGCAGTTCTTC.

V usage is TRBV5-4 and J usage is TRBJ2-5; D is ambiguous. The CDR3 covers 14 residues. Germline CDR1 SGHNT, CDR2 YYREEE (reference sequence). V was clipped by 0 bases and J by 4 bases, with 10 bases between them. The chain's CDR3 is CASSLVEQLETQYF. The CDR3 DNA sequence: TGTGCCAGCAGCTTGGTTGAACAGTTAGAGACCCAGTACTTC.

V and J are TRBV28 and TRBJ1-2; the D gene is possibly TRBD1 (6 bases). The CDR3 sequence is 17 residues long. V dropped 5 bases and J dropped 4 bases, with 23 bases sitting between them. The germline V gene has CDR1 MDHEN and CDR2 SYDVKM. The DNA of the CDR3 is TGTGCCAGCAGTATACCGGCCCTCAACAGGGAGAGCTATGGCTACACCTTC. This sequence encodes CASSIPALNRESYGYTF.

CDR3 sequence reads: CASSYSPETGELFF. The CDR3 DNA sequence: TGTGCCAGCAGTTACTCGCCGGAGACCGGGGAGCTGTTTTTT. The chain combines TRBV6-5 with TRBJ2-2; D gene uncertain. CDR1 and CDR2 from the germline V gene are MNHEY and SVGAGI. The V end was cut by 0 bases, the J end by 5 bases, with 7 bases between. This CDR3 is built from 14 residues.

The rearrangement uses TRBV5-6 and TRBJ2-1; D is unresolved. The V end was cut by 0 bases, the J end by 5 bases, with 6 bases between. This CDR3 is 13 amino acids long. Germline loops: CDR1 SGHDT, CDR2 YYEEEE. CDR3 DNA: TGTGCCAGCAGCTTGGTAGGTCACAATGAGCAGTTCTTC. This encodes CASSLVGHNEQFF.

The gene calls are TRBV27 and TRBJ1-2; 9 bases fit TRBD1. This CDR3 has 16 amino acids. Germline assignment: CDR1 MNHEY and CDR2 SMNVEV (reference sequence). The J segment lost 3 bases and the V segment lost 7 bases, leaving 12 bases of the junction unmatched. DNA of the CDR3: TGTGCCAGCAAAGCGGGACAGGGATCCTCGTACTATGGCTACACCTTC. This sequence encodes CASKAGQGSSYYGYTF.

The genes are TRBV7-9 and TRBJ1-4; D is ambiguous. V was trimmed by 8 bases and J by 7 bases, leaving 8 bases between them. The CDR3 sequence is 11 residues long. Germline V gives CDR1 SEHNR, CDR2 FQNEAQ (reference sequence). The CDR3 nucleotides are TGTGCCAGCCATCCCCTTGAAAAACTGTTTTTT. This encodes CASHPLEKLFF.

The table lists this clone with a few counts. V usage is TRBV10-3 and J usage is TRBJ2-3; TRBD2 is a possible D gene (6 bases). CDR1 is ENHRY, CDR2 SYGVKD, per germline. V dropped 10 bases and J dropped 1 base, with 15 bases sitting between them. The CDR3 covers 14 residues. The CDR3 sequence: CATRDFYGTDTQYF. The CDR3 DNA reads as TGTGCCACCAGGGACTTCTACGGCACAGATACGCAGTATTTT.

This clone was seen a few times. The chain combines TRBV6-5 with TRBJ1-2; D is ambiguous. The CDR3 sequence is 13 residues long. Germline CDR1 reads MNHEY; CDR2 reads SVGAGI. V was pared by 0 bases and J by 7 bases, with 9 bases between. The CDR3 sequence: CASSYSDESGYTF. In DNA form, the CDR3 reads TGTGCCAGCAGTTACTCGGACGAATCTGGCTACACCTTC.

The CDR3 DNA follows: TGTGCCACCCTTAGGGTACAGGGGCGGGACACTGAAGCTTTCTTT. It is translated as CATLRVQGRDTEAFF. This chain uses TRBV2 with TRBJ1-1, with 7 positions matching TRBD1. Germline values: CDR1 SNHLY, CDR2 FYNNEI. J gave up 3 bases and V 10 bases, and 14 bases lay outside the gene matches. CDR3 size: 15 residues.

Relative to its sample, this clone is large. The chain carries TRBV5-4 and TRBJ2-7; D gene ambiguous. The CDR3 has 14 residues. Germline V gene data show CDR1 as SGHNT and CDR2 as YYREEE (reference sequence). V dropped 3 bases and J dropped 6 bases, with 16 bases sitting between them. The CDR3 protein is CASSSRTAGAEQYF. CDR3 DNA sequence: TGTGCCAGCAGCTCGAGGACGGCCGGCGCCGAGCAGTACTTC. Full variable domain (missing parts from reference TRBV5-4 and TRBJ2-7): ETGVTQSPTHLIKTRGQQVTLRCSSQSGHNTVSWYQQALGQGPQFIFQYYREEENGRGNFPPRFSGLQFPNYSSELNVNALELDDSALYLCASSSRTAGAEQYFGPGTRLTVT.

V gene TRBV6-1 combines with J gene TRBJ2-6, with D perhaps being TRBD1 or TRBD2 (5 bases each). V lost 1 base and J lost 1, with 17 bases in between. Germline V lookup: CDR1 MNHNS, CDR2 SASEGT. This CDR3 region has 19 residues. CDR3 DNA: TGTGCCAGCAGTGAAGTCGGCAGGGAGAAACGATCTGGGGCCAACGTCCTGACTTTC. This encodes CASSEVGREKRSGANVLTF.

The table lists this clone with a few counts. This sequence joins TRBV27 and TRBJ1-5; no definite D call. Germline V gene sequence: CDR1 MNHEY, CDR2 SMNVEV (reference sequence). V was trimmed by 5 bases and J by 7 bases, leaving 9 bases between them. This CDR3 has 12 amino acids. CDR3 residues: CASSLLGQPQHF. In nucleotides, the CDR3 is TGTGCCAGCAGTCTCCTTGGGCAGCCCCAGCATTTT.

The chain has TRBV5-6 and TRBJ2-1, with D perhaps matching TRBD1 or TRBD2 (12 bases each). Germline-derived CDR1 and CDR2 are SGHDT and YYEEEE. This CDR3 is built from 19 residues. Trimming took 4 bases from V and 11 from J, leaving 34 bases between them. The CDR3 region has the DNA TGTGCCAGCAGCCCGGGGACAGGGGGCGCCTCAGGACTAGCGGGGAAGCAGTTCTTC. Its protein product is CASSPGTGGASGLAGKQFF. Together with reference TRBV5-6 and TRBJ2-1, the CDR3 gives the full variable domain: DAGVTQSPTHLIKTRGQQVTLRCSPKSGHDTVSWYQQALGQGPQFIFQYYEEEERQRGNFPDRFSGHQFPNYSSELNVNALLLGDSALYLCASSPGTGGASGLAGKQFFGPGTRLTVL.

The chain is built from TRBV21-1 and TRBJ1-2; the D segment call TRBD1 is taken from the table without a DNA check. TRBV21-1 is termed a pseudogene. CDR3 size: 14 residues. The CDR3 nucleotides read TGTGCCAGCAGCATAGGCCCCTGGACAGTTGGCTACACCTTC. It is translated as CASSIGPWTVGYTF.

The chain carries TRBV2 and TRBJ2-1, with TRBD1 matching over 7 bases. Unmatched junction bases numbered 2, after V lost 0 bases and J lost 6 bases. CDR3 length: 14 residues. Germline V gene data show CDR1 as SNHLY and CDR2 as FYNNEI. The CDR3 is CASSEAGQINEQFF. CDR3 in DNA: TGTGCCAGCAGTGAAGCGGGACAGATCAATGAGCAGTTCTTC.

This chain joins TRBV2 and TRBJ2-5, with D unclear. V was shortened by 7 bases and J by 7 bases, with 13 bases between the two germline ends. The germline CDR1 and CDR2 sequences are SNHLY and FYNNEI. This CDR3 is 12 amino acids long. The CDR3 sequence is CASISPLGTQYF. The CDR3 region has the DNA TGTGCCAGCATCTCCCCTTTGGGGACCCAGTACTTC.